The present T cell receptor (beta chain) was sequenced within a study of blood T cells in healthy people across ages. Findings and caveats of the study: Naive and antigen-experienced cells could not be conclusively compared, given unsorted PBMCs.

Using a J-beta primer mix together with a sample-barcoded 5' primer, a second PCR was run for 7 to 11 cycles. TCRdb called the 5' RACE reads again in MiXCR, with one record for every CDR3 protein. The table shows about 640,000 distinct CDR3 sequences, with under 65% occurring only once. By share, this clonotype ranks as medium-sized. Its specificity is unknown. The source of this sequence is a man aged 55 to 69 in good health. The material sequenced was blood.

The CDR3 protein is CATSDPRRGTNEKLFF. CDR3 bases: TGTGCCACCAGTGATCCGCGGCGAGGCACTAATGAAAAACTGTTTTTT. The chain is built from TRBV24-1 and TRBJ1-4; D gene uncertain. The CDR3 spans 16 residues. Deletions cut 3 bases from V and 2 bases from J, with 12 bases between. Germline values: CDR1 KGHDR, CDR2 SFDVKD.